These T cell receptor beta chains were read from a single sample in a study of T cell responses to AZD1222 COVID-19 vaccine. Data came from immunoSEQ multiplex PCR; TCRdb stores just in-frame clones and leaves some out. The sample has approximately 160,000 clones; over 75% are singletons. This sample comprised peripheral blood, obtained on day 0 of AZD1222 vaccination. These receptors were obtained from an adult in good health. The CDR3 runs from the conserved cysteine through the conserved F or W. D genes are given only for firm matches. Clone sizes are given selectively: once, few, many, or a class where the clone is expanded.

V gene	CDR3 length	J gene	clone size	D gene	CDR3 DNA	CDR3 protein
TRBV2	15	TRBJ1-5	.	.	TGTGCCAGCAGCATCCAGGGTCATAGCAATCAGCCCCAGCATTTT	CASSIQGHSNQPQHF
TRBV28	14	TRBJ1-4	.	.	TGTGCCACCACGTCAGGTTTCTGGGTTGAAAAACTGTTTTTT	CATTSGFWVEKLFF
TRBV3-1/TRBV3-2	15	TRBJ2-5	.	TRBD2	TGTGCCAGCAGCCAAGGAGGACTAGCGGAAGAGACCCAGTACTTC	CASSQGGLAEETQYF
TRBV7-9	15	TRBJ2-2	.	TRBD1	TGTGCCAGCAGCCAGGACAGGGGAAACACCGGGGAGCTGTTTTTT	CASSQDRGNTGELFF
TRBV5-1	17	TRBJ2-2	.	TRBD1	TGCGCCAGCAGCTCCCTGTCCGGGACAGGGGGCACCGGGGAGCTGTTTTTT	CASSSLSGTGGTGELFF
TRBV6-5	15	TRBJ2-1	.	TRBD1	TGTGCCAGTCTCAAGAGGGACAGGGGGCGCAGAGAGCAGTTCTTC	CASLKRDRGRREQFF
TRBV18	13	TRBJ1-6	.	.	TGTGCCAGCTCACCGGGGCTGACTTCACCCCTCCACTTT	CASSPGLTSPLHF
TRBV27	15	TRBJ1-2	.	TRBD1	TGTGCCAGCAGTTCAGTCGACAGGGGGTACTATGGCTACACCTTC	CASSSVDRGYYGYTF
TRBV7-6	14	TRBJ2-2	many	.	TGTGCCAGCAGCTCCGCAACCGGGGCCGGGGAGCTGTTTTTT	CASSSATGAGELFF
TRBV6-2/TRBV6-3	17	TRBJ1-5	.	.	TGTGCCAGCAGTTACTCGATTTATGGGGAGGGCAATCAGCCCCAGCATTTT	CASSYSIYGEGNQPQHF
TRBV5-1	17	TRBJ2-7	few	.	TGCGCCAGCAGCTTGGGGGGGCAAGGGTTAGTTTCCTACGAGCAGTACTTC	CASSLGGQGLVSYEQYF
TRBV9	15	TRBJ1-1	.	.	TGTGCCAGCAGCCCTGGGGATAGAAGCAACACTGAAGCTTTCTTT	CASSPGDRSNTEAFF
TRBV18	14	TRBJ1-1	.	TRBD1	TGTGCCAGCTCACTCGGACAGGGCCGGAGAGAAGCTTTCTTT	CASSLGQGRREAFF
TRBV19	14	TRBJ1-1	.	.	TGTGCCAGTAGTATCCTACAGGGGAACACTGAAGCTTTCTTT	CASSILQGNTEAFF
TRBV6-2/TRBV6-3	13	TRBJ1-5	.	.	TGTGCCAGCAGCCATGGGCTACAGCAGCCCCAGCATTTT	CASSHGLQQPQHF
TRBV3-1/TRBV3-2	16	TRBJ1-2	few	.	TGTGCCAGCAGCCCCCCTATGCGGGGACCTAACTATGGCTACACCTTC	CASSPPMRGPNYGYTF
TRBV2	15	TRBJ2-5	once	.	TGTGCCAGCAGTGACCGACGACTAGTTGAAGAGACCCAGTACTTC	CASSDRRLVEETQYF
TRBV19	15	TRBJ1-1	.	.	TGTGCCAGTAGTATATACAGGGCCATGAACACTGAAGCTTTCTTT	CASSIYRAMNTEAFF
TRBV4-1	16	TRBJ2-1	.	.	TGCGCCAGCAGCCCAAGGTGGGGCGGTACCTACAATGAGCAGTTCTTC	CASSPRWGGTYNEQFF
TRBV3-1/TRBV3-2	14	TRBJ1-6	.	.	TGTGCCAGCAGCCAAGATGGGGGGGGAGGACCCCTCCACTTT	CASSQDGGGGPLHF
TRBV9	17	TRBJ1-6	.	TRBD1	TGTGCCAGCAGCGCCGACACAGGGGACCCCTATAATTCACCCCTCCACTTT	CASSADTGDPYNSPLHF
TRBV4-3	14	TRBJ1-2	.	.	TGCGCCAGCAGCCAAGATCCACAGTACTATGGCTACACCTTC	CASSQDPQYYGYTF
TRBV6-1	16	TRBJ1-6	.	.	TGTGCCAGCAGTGAATCACTTCCAGGGACTAATTCACCCCTCCACTTT	CASSESLPGTNSPLHF
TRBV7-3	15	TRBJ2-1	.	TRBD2	TGTGCCAGCAGCCTCGGGACTAGCGGTAACAATGAGCAGTTCTTC	CASSLGTSGNNEQFF